This paragraph covers one T cell receptor beta chain sequence. Which antigen it targets is not known. No clone much larger than this one lies a single base away; base qualities are absent. This sample was taken from a study of radiation and T cells in renal cell carcinoma (dated by TCRdb to between 2020 and 2021). In terms of the full investigation: The samples were drawn from a clinical trial, where primary renal cell carcinomas were treated with 15 Gy of stereotactic body radiation therapy and then removed by nephrectomy 4 weeks afterward. In total, some 52 samples underwent TCR beta sequencing: 25 or so tumors plus 27 peripheral blood samples. A total of about 4 million unique CDR3 nucleotide sequences, encoding roughly 3,000,000 unique CDR3 amino acid sequences, were found across all 50 or so samples.

TCR beta libraries were generated from genomic DNA with the immunoSEQ kit, following the manufacturer's recommendations. For library preparation, a first multiplex PCR was performed with proprietary primers, followed by a second PCR in which unique barcodes were added, and bead cleanups were performed after each round. A kit-provided positive control reaction and a negative control reaction were included in every sample batch. The final libraries underwent checking on an Agilent 4200 TapeStation D1000 ScreenTape, volumetric pooling, and quantification by qPCR. An Illumina NextSeq500 fitted with a MidOutput 150-cycle cartridge performed the sequencing, running 156 Read1 cycles and 15 Index1 cycles with the kit's custom primers. The pooled library was loaded at about 1 pM, and about 19% PhiX control was spiked in. As for the authors' bioinformatics: Vendor-processed data were analyzed in R, and a clonotype was defined as all T cells sharing the same CDR3 nucleotide sequence. For clone abundance analyses, frequencies were normalized to the 10,000 most abundant clones per sample. Public T cell clones, which averaged fewer than five per sample, were excluded before analysis. Tumor-enriched clonotypes and baseline blood-enriched clonotypes were defined as those with an abundance difference of at least 32-fold between compartments. Clonotypes expanded or contracted between blood time points were identified with a beta-binomial differential abundance model. Tumor-blood repertoire similarity was measured with the Baroni-Urbani and Buser coefficient, and group comparisons used two-tailed Wilcoxon tests in R. Entries here come from immuneACCESS through TCRdb and include only in-frame sequences with V and J called. Some clones fail to appear in such tables; in the studies checked, an unresolved V gene covers under half of the shortfall, and the cause of the remainder is unknown. Clone size and V and J calls were adopted from that table, with D and trimming inferred from the DNA. This sample holds about 130,000 clones; about four fifths were observed only once. Clones ranked in the top ten supply about 3% of the sample.

The sample's time point label, in plain terms: baseline pretreatment blood. This sample's treatment or condition label indicates: 15 Gy SBRT to primary tumor, nephrectomy 4 weeks later. To follow tumor-enriched clonotypes, peripheral blood was collected serially from radiation-treated patients at baseline and again at 2 weeks and 4 weeks after SBRT. Every patient's renal cell carcinoma showed clear cell pathology. Genomic DNA for TCR sequencing was prepared using the QIAamp DNA Blood Mini Kit (Qiagen). Samples were included in the analyses only if all quality control checks were passed. Beyond this particular receptor, the publication reports: No pretreatment tumor biopsies were available, so the baseline intratumoral presence of clonotypes could not be determined. In blood, the top tumor clonotypes increased between baseline and 2 weeks post-radiation and then shrank by 4 weeks, which suggests that tumor-resident clones expanded only transiently. Blood repertoire dynamics were not followed beyond 4 weeks after treatment. Because the trial had a single-armed design, the trial could not examine how radiation dose or scheduling affected the TCR repertoire.

The trim is 0 bases for V and 0 bases for J, with a gap of 6 bases between the germline ends. From cysteine to phenylalanine, the CDR3 is 14 amino acids long. This entry keeps only the CDR3 DNA: 42 bases, framed from base 1. CDR1 SGHTS and CDR2 YDEGEE are derived from the germline V gene. This sequence originates from a woman aged 55-70 years with renal cell carcinoma. This specimen consisted of blood, obtained from a patient whose treatment included radiotherapy and nephrectomy. The chain uses TRBV5-8 and TRBJ2-5; the D gene remains uncertain. The DNA is TGTGCCAGCAGCTTGGTGAATTACCAAGAGACCCAGTACTTC. Its amino acids are CASSLVNYQETQYF.